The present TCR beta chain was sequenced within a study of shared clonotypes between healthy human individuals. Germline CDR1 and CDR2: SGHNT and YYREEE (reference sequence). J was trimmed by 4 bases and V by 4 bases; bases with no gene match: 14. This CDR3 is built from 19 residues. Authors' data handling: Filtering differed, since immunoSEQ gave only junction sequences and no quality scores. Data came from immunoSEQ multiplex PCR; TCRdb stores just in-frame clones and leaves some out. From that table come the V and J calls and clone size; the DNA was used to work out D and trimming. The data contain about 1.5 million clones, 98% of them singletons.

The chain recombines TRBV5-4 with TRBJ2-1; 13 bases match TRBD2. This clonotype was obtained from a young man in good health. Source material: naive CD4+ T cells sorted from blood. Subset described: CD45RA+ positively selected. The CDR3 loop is CASSLPPLPGLAGYNEQFF. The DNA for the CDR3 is TGTGCCAGCAGCCTACCTCCCCTGCCGGGACTAGCGGGGTACAATGAGCAGTTCTTC.